The rows below give T cell receptor beta chains drawn from one sample of a study of blood T cell repertoires in COVID-19. Repertoires were generated with immunoSEQ multiplex PCR, while TCRdb's copy carries only in-frame clones and drops some. The sample shows over 300,000 clones, more than 70% of them seen only once. Sequencing used peripheral blood. These receptors were taken from a man aged 18 to 30 who had recovered from COVID-19. Each CDR3 is given with its conserved first and last residue.

>13|TRBV6-1|TRBJ1-1
CASSEQGGTEAFF
>13|TRBV6-2/TRBV6-3|TRBJ1-1
CASSYVGRGEAFF
>14|TRBV27|TRBJ2-7
CASSPGGGHNEQYF
>12|TRBV5-1|TRBJ2-3
CASSFETDTQYF
>18|TRBV2|TRBJ2-3
CASSEPGSGGLLTDTQYF
>15|TRBV18|TRBJ1-6
CASSPSGTGNSPLHF
>14|TRBV5-6|TRBJ1-3
CASRPGNSGNTIYF
>15|TRBV5-4|TRBJ2-1
CASSLGGQGVNEQFF
>17|TRBV28|TRBJ2-5
CASSIRQMDWDQETQYF
>15|TRBV5-1|TRBJ1-3
CASRDSDSSGNTIYF
>13|TRBV25-1|TRBJ1-1
CASKGGGNTEAFF
>15|TRBV6-5|TRBJ1-1
CASSYSQGSRNEAFF
>14|TRBV14|TRBJ1-6
CASSQGGYNSPLHF
>16|TRBV7-3|TRBJ2-3
CASSLGGDRKPDTQYF
>15|TRBV7-6|TRBJ1-5
CASSPRTGSNQPQHF
>16|TRBV6-2/TRBV6-3|TRBJ2-1
CASSSPEANSYNEQFF
>14|TRBV3-1/TRBV3-2|TRBJ1-6
CASSWGGQGSPLHF
>13|TRBV5-4|TRBJ1-2
CASSSQGANGYTF
>14|TRBV19|TRBJ2-1
CASSNSGTGNEQFF
>17|TRBV5-1|TRBJ2-1
CASSPIAGGGAMNEQFF
>16|TRBV27|TRBJ2-1
CASRPPGQSSYNEQFF
>15|TRBV19|TRBJ2-1
CASSIVSSGDNEQFF
>15|TRBV4-3|TRBJ1-4
CASSQERATNEKLFF
>17|TRBV5-4|TRBJ2-2
CASSFIGTSLITGELFF
>15|TRBV2|TRBJ2-2
CASSEEGKNTGELFF
>13|TRBV4-3|TRBJ1-6
CASSQEENSPLHF
>15|TRBV19|TRBJ2-1
CASTVGLAGVNEQFF
>18|TRBV6-6|TRBJ1-6
CASSLGNRASSYNSPLHF